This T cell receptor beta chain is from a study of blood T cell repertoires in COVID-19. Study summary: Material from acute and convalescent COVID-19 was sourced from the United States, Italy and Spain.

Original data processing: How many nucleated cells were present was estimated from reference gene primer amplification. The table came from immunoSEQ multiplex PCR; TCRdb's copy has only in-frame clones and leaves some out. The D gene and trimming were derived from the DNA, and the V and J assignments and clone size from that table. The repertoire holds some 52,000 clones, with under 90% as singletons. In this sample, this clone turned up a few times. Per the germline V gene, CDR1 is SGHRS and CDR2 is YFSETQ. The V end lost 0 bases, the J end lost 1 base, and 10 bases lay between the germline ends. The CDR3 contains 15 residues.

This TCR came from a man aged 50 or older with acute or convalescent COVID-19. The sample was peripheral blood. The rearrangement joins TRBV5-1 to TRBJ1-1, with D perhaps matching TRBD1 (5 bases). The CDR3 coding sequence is TGCGCCAGCAGCTTGGGGATCGGGGGGAACACTGAAGCTTTCTTT. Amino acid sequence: CASSLGIGGNTEAFF.